Listed here are 6 T cell receptor beta chains from one sample, sequenced in a study of identical twins. TCRdb itself ran the 5' RACE reads through MiXCR, one entry per CDR3 protein. Here the sample spans 400,000 to 650,000 distinct CDR3 sequences, less than 25% being singletons. The same sample was also used in a study of T cells expressing NK-cell markers.

The sequencing sample was made of CD4+ T cells sorted from blood. Every receptor here comes from a woman in her late teens or twenties in good health.

The CDR3 here is CASSSQHQDGKLTF. The CDR3 DNA reads as TGTGCCAGCAGCTCCCAGCATCAGGACGGAAAACTGACTTTC. The chain uses TRBV7-3 and TRBJ2-6; D is unresolved. From germline, CDR1 is SGHTA and CDR2 FQGTGA. CDR3 length: 14 amino acids. Trimming took 4 bases from V and 16 from J, leaving 20 bases between them. The full variable domain, its missing parts supplied by reference TRBV7-3 and TRBJ2-6, is GAGVSQTPSNKVTEKGKYVELRCDPISGHTALYWYRQSLGQGPEFLIYFQGTGAADDSGLPNDRFFAVRPEGSVSTLKIQRTERGDSAVYLCASSSQHQDGKLTFGAGSRLTVL.

In this sample, this clonotype turned up a few times. The chain joins TRBV7-2 to TRBJ2-1, with D possibly TRBD2 on 6 matching bases. The germline V gene has CDR1 SGHTA and CDR2 FQGNSA. V lost 5 bases, J lost 6 bases, and 14 bases lay in between. The CDR3 runs to 14 residues. The CDR3, as DNA: TGTGCCAGCAGCCGTCGACTAGTCGGCAATGAGCAGTTCTTC. This encodes CASSRRLVGNEQFF.

The chain combines TRBV5-8 with TRBJ1-2; 7 positions match TRBD1. Germline V gene sequence: CDR1 SGHTS, CDR2 YDEGEE. CDR3 length equals 15 residues. J gave up 5 bases and V 1 base, and 8 bases lay outside the gene matches. CDR3: CASSLPGTASYGYTF. The CDR3 coding sequence is TGTGCCAGCAGCTTGCCCGGGACAGCATCGTATGGCTACACCTTC.

This chain uses TRBV10-3 with TRBJ2-3, with 9 bases matching TRBD2. Losses at the gene ends were 3 bases for V and 8 bases for J; bases not matched to a gene: 9. From germline, CDR1 is ENHRY and CDR2 SYGVKD. The CDR3 is 15 residues long. The CDR3 loop is CAISEGLAGSSTQYF. Here the CDR3 DNA reads TGTGCCATCAGTGAAGGGCTAGCGGGGAGTAGTACGCAGTATTTT.

The rearrangement uses TRBV5-4 and TRBJ2-5, with 9 positions matching TRBD1. The CDR3 is 12 amino acids. V shed 9 bases, J shed 4 bases, and the junction held 4 bases outside the gene matches. CDR1 and CDR2 from the germline V gene are SGHNT and YYREEE (reference sequence). CDR3 coding DNA: TGTGCCATCGGACAGGGGCGAGAGACCCAGTACTTC. Protein: CAIGQGRETQYF.

This clonotype was found a few times. The chain carries TRBV20-1 and TRBJ2-5; possibly TRBD1 or TRBD2 for D (6 bases each). Looked up from germline, CDR1 is DFQATT and CDR2 is SNEGSKA (reference sequence). V dropped 3 bases and J dropped 9 bases, with 11 bases sitting between them. CDR3 length: 11 residues. CDR3 nucleotides: TGCAGTGCTAGTACGGGGGCGGCCCAGTACTTC. Translation gives CSASTGAAQYF.